This TCR beta chain originates from a study of shared clonotypes between healthy human individuals. This clone was counted between two and nine times. Sequencing was performed with immunoSEQ multiplex PCR; in TCRdb, only in-frame clones are kept and a portion is missing. The table shows some 200,000 clones, with about 68% occurring only once. Trimming cost V 1 base and J 4 bases, with 11 bases left between them. The CDR3 is 14 amino acids. Germline V gene data show CDR1 as SGHTA and CDR2 as FQGNSA. This TCR was sampled from a man aged 30-40 years in good health. The sequenced sample consisted of memory CD4+ T cells sorted from blood. Stated subset: CD45RA-negative fraction. V and J are TRBV7-2 and TRBJ2-7; TRBD2 might be the D (5 bases). This chain's CDR3 is CASSLVARGYEQYF. As DNA, the CDR3 is TGTGCCAGCAGCTTAGTGGCTAGAGGGTACGAGCAGTACTTC. The complete variable domain, with remaining parts taken from reference TRBV7-2 and TRBJ2-7, reads GAGVSQSPSNKVTEKGKDVELRCDPISGHTALYWYRQSLGQGLEFLIYFQGNSAPDKSGLPSDRFSAERTGGSVSTLTIQRTQQEDSAVYLCASSLVARGYEQYFGPGTRLTVT.